This T cell receptor beta chain came from a study of control samples from healthy donors and cancer patients. V lost 11 bases, J lost 7 bases, and 20 bases lay in between. This CDR3 has 14 residues. The V gene's germline CDR1 is LNHDA and CDR2 SQIVND (reference sequence). The repertoire was sequenced with immunoSEQ multiplex PCR; TCRdb's copy has only in-frame clones and lacks some. Of fewer than 90,000 clones in the sample, around 95% are singletons; the top ten hold 6.2%. This TCR derives from a woman between 35 and 50 years old in good health. The sample consisted of blood. The chain joins TRBV19 to TRBJ2-2; possibly TRBD2 for D (7 bases). CDR3 nucleotide sequence: TGTGCCCCCTTGGGGGGGGGCGAAATCGGGGAGCTGTTTTTT. It encodes CAPLGGGEIGELFF. The entire variable domain, with the rest obtained from reference TRBV19 and TRBJ2-2, is as follows: DGGITQSPKYLFRKEGQNVTLSCEQNLNHDAMYWYRQDPGQGLRLIYYSQIVNDFQKGDIAEGYSVSREKKESFPLTVTSAQKNPTAFYLCAPLGGGEIGELFFGEGSRLTVL.